This T cell receptor beta chain was captured by sequencing in a study of OX40 agonist ivuxolimab in advanced cancers. Findings and caveats of the study: At 0.1 to 3.0 mg/kg and by week 6, clonal expansion occurred in CD4+ and CD8+ blood T cells. CD8+ T cells (on average) carried more expanded clones than CD4+ T cells.

Germline CDR1 reads MNHNY; CDR2 reads SVGAGI (reference sequence). Trimming took off 6 bases at V and 7 bases at J, with 10 bases between the two ends. This CDR3 has 12 amino acids. This clone came up once. What it binds is not known. Produced via immunoSEQ multiplex PCR; TCRdb's table is partial and in-frame only. This sample has about 88,000 clones, with 85% to 90% found just once. The J gene is TRBJ2-1, the V gene TRBV6-6; possible D gene TRBD1, 6 bases. Sequencing used CD4+ or CD8+ T cells sorted from blood, obtained in a trial of the OX40 agonist ivuxolimab. The TCR originated in an adult with an advanced solid tumor such as melanoma, head and neck, liver or kidney cancer. The CDR3 sequence is CASSRDRNEQFF. The CDR3 DNA sequence: TGTGCCAGCAGCCGTGACAGGAATGAGCAGTTCTTC.